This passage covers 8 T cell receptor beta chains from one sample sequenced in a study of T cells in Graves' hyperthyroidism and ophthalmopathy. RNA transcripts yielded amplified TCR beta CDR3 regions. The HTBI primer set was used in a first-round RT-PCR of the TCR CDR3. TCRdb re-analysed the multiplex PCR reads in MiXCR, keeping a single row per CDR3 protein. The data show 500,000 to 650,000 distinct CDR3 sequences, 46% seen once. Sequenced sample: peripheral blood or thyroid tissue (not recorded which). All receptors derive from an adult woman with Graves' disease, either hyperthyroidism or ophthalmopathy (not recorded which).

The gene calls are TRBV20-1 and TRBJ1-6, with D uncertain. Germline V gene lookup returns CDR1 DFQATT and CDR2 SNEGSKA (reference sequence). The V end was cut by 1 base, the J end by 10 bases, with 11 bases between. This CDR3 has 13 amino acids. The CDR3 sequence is CSARGSADSPLHF. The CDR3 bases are TGCAGTGCTAGAGGGTCGGCTGACTCACCCCTCCACTTT.

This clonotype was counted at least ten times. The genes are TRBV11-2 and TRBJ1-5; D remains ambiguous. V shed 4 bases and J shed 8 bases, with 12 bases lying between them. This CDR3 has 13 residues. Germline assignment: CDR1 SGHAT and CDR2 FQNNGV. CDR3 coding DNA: TGTGCCAGCAGCTCAGATACGTGGGAGCCCCAGCATTTT. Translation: CASSSDTWEPQHF. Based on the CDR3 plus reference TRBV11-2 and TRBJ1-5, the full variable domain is EAGVAQSPRYKIIEKRQSVAFWCNPISGHATLYWYQQILGQGPKLLIQFQNNGVVDDSQLPKDRFSAERLKGVDSTLKIQPAKLEDSAVYLCASSSDTWEPQHFGDGTRLSIL.

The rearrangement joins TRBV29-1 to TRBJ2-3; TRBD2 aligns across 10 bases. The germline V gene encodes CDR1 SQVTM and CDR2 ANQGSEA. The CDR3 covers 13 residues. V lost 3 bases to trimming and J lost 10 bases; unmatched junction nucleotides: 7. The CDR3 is CSVDRASGSAQYF. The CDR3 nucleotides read TGCAGCGTTGATAGGGCTAGCGGGAGCGCGCAGTATTTT.

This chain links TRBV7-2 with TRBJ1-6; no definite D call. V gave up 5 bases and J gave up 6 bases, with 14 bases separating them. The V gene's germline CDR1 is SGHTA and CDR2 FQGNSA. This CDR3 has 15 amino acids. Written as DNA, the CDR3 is TGTGCCAGCAGCGTACCCAAGGAGTCTAATTCACCCCTCCACTTT. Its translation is CASSVPKESNSPLHF.

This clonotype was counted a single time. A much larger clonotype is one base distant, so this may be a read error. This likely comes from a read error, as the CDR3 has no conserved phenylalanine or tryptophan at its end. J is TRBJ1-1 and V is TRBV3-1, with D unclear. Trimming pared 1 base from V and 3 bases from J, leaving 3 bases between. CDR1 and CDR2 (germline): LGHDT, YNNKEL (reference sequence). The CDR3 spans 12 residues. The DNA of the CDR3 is TGTGCCAGCAGCCAAGGGGACACTGAAGCTTTCTTG. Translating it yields CASSQGDTEAFL.

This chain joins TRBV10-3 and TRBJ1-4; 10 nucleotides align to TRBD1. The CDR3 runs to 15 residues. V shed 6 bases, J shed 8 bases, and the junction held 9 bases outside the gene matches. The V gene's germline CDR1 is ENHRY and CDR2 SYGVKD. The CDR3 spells CAISLGTGDVEKLFF. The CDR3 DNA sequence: TGTGCCATCAGCCTCGGGACAGGGGATGTAGAAAAACTGTTTTTT.

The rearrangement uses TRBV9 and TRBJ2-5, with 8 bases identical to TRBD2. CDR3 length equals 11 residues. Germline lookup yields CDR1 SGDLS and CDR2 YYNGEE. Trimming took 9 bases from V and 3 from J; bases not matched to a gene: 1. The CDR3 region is CANGREETQYF. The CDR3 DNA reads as TGTGCCAACGGGAGGGAAGAGACCCAGTACTTC.

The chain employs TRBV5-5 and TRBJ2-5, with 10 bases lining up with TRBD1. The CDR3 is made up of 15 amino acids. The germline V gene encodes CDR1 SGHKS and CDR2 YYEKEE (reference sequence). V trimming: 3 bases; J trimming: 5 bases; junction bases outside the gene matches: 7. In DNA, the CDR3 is TGTGCCAGCAGCTCTCAGACAGGGGGCAGGGAGACCCAGTACTTC. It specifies CASSSQTGGRETQYF. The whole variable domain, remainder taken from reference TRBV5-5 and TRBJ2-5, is DAGVTQSPTHLIKTRGQQVTLRCSPISGHKSVSWYQQVLGQGPQFIFQYYEKEERGRGNFPDRFSARQFPNYSSELNVNALLLGDSALYLCASSSQTGGRETQYFGPGTRLLVL.